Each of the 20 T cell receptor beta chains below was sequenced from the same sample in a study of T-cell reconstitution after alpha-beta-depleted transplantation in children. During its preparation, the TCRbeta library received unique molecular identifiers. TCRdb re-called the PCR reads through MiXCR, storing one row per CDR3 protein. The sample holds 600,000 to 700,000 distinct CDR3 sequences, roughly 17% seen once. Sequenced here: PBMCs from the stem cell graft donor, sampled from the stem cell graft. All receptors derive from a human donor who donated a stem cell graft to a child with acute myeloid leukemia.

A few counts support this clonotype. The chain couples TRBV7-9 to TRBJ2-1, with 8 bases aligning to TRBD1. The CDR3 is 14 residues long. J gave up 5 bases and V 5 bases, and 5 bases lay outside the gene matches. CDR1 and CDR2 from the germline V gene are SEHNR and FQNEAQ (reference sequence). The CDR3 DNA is TGTGCCAGCAGCACACCGACAGGGGACAATGAGCAGTTCTTC. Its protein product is CASSTPTGDNEQFF.

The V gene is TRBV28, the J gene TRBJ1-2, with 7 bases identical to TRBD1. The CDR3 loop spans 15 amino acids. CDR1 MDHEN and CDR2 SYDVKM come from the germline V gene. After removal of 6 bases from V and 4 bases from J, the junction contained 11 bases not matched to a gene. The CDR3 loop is CASSSLQGRTYGYTF. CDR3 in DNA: TGTGCCAGCAGCTCATTACAGGGGAGGACCTATGGCTACACCTTC.

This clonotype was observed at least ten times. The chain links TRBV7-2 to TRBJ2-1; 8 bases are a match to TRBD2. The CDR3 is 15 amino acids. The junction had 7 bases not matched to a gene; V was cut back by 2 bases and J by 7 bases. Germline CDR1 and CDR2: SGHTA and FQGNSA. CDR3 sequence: CASSLQRGRGNEQFF. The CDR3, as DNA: TGTGCCAGCAGCTTACAGCGGGGGAGAGGTAATGAGCAGTTCTTC.

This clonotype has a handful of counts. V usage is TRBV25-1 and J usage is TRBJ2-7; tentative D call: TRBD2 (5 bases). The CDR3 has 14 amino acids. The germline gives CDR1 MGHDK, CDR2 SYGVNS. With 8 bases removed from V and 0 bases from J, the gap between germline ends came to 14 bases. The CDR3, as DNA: TGTGCCAGCGGGAGTCGAATGAGCTCCTACGAGCAGTACTTC. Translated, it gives CASGSRMSSYEQYF.

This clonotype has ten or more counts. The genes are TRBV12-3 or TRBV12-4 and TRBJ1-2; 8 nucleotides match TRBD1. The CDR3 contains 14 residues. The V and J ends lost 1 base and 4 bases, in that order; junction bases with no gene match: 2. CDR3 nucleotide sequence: TGTGCCAGCAGTTTAGACAGGGGGGTCTATGGCTACACCTTC. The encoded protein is CASSLDRGVYGYTF.

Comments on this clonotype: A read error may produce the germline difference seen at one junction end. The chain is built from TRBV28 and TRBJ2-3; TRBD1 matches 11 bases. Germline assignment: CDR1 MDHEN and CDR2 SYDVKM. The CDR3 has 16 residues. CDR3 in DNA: TGTGCCAGCAGACCCGGACAGGGGGCTATGACAGATACACAGTATTTT. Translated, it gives CASRPGQGAMTDTQYF. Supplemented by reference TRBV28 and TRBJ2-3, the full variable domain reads DVKVTQSSRYLVKRTGEKVFLECVQDMDHENMFWYRQDPGLGLRLIYFSYDVKMKEKGDIPEGYSVSREKKERFSLILESASTNQTSMYLCASRPGQGAMTDTQYFGPGTRLTVL.

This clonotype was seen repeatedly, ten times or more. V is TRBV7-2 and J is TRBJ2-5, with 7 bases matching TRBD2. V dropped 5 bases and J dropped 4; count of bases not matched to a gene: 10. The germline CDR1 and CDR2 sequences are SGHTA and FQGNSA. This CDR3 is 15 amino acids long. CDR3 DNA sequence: TGTGCCAGCAGCCCCGGGGGAGGGATCGTAGAGACCCAGTACTTC. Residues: CASSPGGGIVETQYF.

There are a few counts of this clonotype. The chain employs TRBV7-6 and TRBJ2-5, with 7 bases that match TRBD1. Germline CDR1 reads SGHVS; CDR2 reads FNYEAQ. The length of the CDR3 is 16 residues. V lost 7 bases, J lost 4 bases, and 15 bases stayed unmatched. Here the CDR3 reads CASTLRENRGRETQYF. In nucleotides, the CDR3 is TGTGCCAGCACACTTAGGGAAAACAGGGGACGAGAGACCCAGTACTTC.

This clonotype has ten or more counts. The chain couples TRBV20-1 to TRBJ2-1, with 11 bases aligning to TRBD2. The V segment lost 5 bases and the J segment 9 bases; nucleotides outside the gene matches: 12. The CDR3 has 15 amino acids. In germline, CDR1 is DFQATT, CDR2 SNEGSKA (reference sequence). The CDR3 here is CSAVFSGGASREQFF. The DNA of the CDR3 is TGCAGTGCTGTCTTTAGCGGGGGGGCCTCACGTGAGCAGTTCTTC.

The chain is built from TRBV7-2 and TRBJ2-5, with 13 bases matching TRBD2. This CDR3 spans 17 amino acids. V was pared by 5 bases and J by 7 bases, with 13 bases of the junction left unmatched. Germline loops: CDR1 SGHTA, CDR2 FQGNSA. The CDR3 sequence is CASSVGTSGALRGTQYF. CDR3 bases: TGTGCCAGCAGCGTGGGGACTAGCGGGGCCCTAAGGGGGACCCAGTACTTC.

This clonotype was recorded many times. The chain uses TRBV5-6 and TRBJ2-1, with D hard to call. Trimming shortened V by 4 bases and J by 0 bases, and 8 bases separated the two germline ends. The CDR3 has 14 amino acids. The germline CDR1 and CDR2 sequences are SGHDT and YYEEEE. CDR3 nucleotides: TGTGCCAGCAGCGAAACATACTCCTACAATGAGCAGTTCTTC. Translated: CASSETYSYNEQFF.

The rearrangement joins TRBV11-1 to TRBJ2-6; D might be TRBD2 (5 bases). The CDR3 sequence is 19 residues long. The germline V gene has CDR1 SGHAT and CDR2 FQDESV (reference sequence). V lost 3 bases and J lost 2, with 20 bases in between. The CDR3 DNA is TGTGCCAGCAGCTTCTCTCGGTTCGGGGTCTCCCCTGGGGCCAACGTCCTGACTTTC. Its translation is CASSFSRFGVSPGANVLTF.

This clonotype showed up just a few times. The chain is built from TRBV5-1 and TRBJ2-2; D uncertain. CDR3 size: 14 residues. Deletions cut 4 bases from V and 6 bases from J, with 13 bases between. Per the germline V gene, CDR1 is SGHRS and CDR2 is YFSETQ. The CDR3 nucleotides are TGCGCCAGCAGCCTAAAAGCGCCGGCCGGGGAGCTGTTTTTT. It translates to CASSLKAPAGELFF.

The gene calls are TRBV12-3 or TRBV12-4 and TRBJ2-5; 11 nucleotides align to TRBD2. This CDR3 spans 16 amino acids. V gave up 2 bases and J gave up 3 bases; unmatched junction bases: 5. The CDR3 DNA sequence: TGTGCCAGCAGTTTATCAAGACTAGCGGGGAAAGAGACCCAGTACTTC. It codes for CASSLSRLAGKETQYF.

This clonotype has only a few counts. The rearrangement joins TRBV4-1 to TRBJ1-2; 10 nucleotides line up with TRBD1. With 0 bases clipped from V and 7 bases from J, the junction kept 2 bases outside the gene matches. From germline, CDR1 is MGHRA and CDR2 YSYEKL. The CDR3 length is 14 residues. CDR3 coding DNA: TGCGCCAGCAGCCAAGAGGGGACAGGGGCTGGCTACACCTTC. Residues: CASSQEGTGAGYTF.

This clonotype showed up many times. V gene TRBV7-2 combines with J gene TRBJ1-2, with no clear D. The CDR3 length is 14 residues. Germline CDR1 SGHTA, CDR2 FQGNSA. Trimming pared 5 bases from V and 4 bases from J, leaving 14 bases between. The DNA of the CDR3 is TGTGCCAGCAGCCCCGGCGGGATCCTCTATGGCTACACCTTC. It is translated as CASSPGGILYGYTF.

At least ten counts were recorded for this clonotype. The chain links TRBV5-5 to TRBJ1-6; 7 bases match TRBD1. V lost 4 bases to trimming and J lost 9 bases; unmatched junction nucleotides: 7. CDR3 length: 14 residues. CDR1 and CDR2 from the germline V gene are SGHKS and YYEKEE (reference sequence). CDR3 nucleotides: TGTGCCAGCAGCCCCGACAGGGAGTCTTCACCCCTCCACTTT. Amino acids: CASSPDRESSPLHF. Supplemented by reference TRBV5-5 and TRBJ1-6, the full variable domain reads DAGVTQSPTHLIKTRGQQVTLRCSPISGHKSVSWYQQVLGQGPQFIFQYYEKEERGRGNFPDRFSARQFPNYSSELNVNALLLGDSALYLCASSPDRESSPLHFGNGTRLTVT.

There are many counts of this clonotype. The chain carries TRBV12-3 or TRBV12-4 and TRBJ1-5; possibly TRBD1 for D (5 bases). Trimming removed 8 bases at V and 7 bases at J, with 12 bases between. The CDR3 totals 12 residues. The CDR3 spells CASPRDQQPQHF. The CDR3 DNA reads TGTGCCAGCCCCCGGGACCAACAGCCCCAGCATTTT.

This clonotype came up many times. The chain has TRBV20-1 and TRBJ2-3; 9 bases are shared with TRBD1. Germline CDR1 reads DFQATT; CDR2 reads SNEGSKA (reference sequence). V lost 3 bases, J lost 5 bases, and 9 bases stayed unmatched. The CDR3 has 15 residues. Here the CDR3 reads CSASRRTGAVDTQYF. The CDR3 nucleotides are TGCAGTGCTAGCAGACGGACAGGGGCGGTAGATACGCAGTATTTT.

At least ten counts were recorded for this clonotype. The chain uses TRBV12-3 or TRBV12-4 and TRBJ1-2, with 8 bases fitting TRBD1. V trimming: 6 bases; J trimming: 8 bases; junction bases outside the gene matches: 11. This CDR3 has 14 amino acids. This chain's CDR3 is CASSLRTGSLGYTF. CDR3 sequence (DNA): TGTGCCAGCAGCCTAAGGACAGGGTCTCTAGGCTACACCTTC.